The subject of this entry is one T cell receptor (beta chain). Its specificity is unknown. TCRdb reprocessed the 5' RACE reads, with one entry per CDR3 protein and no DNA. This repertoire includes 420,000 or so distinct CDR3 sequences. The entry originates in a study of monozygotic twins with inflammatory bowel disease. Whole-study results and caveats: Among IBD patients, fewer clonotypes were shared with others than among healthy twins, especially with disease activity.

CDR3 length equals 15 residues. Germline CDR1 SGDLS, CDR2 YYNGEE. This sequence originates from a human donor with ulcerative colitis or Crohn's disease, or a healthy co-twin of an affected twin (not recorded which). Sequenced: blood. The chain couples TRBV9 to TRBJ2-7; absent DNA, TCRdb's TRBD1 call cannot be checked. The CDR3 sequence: CASSVGTGDDYEQYF.